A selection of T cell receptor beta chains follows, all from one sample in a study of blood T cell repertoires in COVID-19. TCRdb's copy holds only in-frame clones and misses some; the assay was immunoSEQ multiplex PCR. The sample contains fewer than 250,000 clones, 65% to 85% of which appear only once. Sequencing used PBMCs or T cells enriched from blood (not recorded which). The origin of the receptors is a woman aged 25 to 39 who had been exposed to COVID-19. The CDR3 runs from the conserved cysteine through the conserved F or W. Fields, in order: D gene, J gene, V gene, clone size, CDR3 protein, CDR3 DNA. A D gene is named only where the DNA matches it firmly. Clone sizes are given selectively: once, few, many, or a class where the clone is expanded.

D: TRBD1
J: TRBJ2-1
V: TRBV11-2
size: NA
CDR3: CASSLTGGGYNEQFF
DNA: TGTGCCAGCAGCCTCACAGGGGGCGGCTACAATGAGCAGTTCTTC

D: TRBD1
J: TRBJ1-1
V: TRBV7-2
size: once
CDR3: CASSLMPTGTNTEAFF
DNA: TGTGCCAGCAGCTTAATGCCGACAGGGACAAACACTGAAGCTTTCTTT

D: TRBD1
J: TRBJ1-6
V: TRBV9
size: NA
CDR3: CASSVRERPGQGLLWNSPLHF
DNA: TGTGCCAGCAGCGTAAGAGAGAGACCGGGACAGGGGTTGCTTTGGAATTCACCCCTCCACTTT

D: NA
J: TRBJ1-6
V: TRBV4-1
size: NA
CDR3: CASSQDRGKASPLHF
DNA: TGCGCCAGCAGCCAAGATCGGGGAAAAGCCTCACCCCTCCACTTT

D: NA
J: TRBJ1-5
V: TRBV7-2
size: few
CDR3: CASSLARLSNQPQHF
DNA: TGTGCCAGCAGCTTAGCGCGGTTGAGCAATCAGCCCCAGCATTTT

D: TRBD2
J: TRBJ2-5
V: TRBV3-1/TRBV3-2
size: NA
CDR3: CASSPQERGARRETQYF
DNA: TGTGCCAGCAGCCCCCAGGAGCGGGGGGCGAGAAGGGAGACCCAGTACTTC

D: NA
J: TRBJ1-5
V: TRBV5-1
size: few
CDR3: CASSLNGGPNLDQPQHF
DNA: TGCGCCAGCAGCCTGAATGGAGGACCAAACCTCGATCAGCCCCAGCATTTT

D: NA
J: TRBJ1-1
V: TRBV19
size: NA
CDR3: CASSTSGLGVNTEAFF
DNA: TGTGCCAGTAGTACTTCCGGACTGGGTGTGAACACTGAAGCTTTCTTT

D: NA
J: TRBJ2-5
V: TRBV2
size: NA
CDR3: CASSPRETQYF
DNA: TGTGCCAGCAGCCCTAGGGAGACCCAGTACTTC

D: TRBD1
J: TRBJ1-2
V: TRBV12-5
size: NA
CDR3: CASGPLLGQGYGYTF
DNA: TGTGCTAGTGGTCCCCTCCTGGGACAGGGTTATGGCTACACCTTC

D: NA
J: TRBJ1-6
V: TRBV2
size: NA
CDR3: CASTYSSSYNSPLHF
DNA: TGTGCCAGCACCTACAGTAGCTCCTATAATTCACCCCTCCACTTT

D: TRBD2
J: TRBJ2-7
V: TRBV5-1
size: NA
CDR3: CASSLLSGGTAYEQYF
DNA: TGCGCCAGCAGCTTATTATCGGGGGGGACCGCCTACGAGCAGTACTTC

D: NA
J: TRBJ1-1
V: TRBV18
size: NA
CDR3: CASSPPKGRGTEAFF
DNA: TGTGCCAGCTCACCACCGAAAGGGCGGGGCACTGAAGCTTTCTTT

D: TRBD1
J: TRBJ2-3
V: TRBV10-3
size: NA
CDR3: CAIRGQDRFYTDTQYF
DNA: TGTGCCATCAGGGGGCAGGACAGGTTCTACACAGATACGCAGTATTTT

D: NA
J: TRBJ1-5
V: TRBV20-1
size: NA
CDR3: CSASLGVNQPQHF
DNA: TGCAGTGCTAGTTTAGGGGTAAATCAGCCCCAGCATTTT

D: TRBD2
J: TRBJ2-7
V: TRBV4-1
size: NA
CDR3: CASSQVAGGLVNYEQYF
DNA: TGCGCCAGCAGCCAAGTAGCGGGGGGGCTTGTTAACTACGAGCAGTACTTC

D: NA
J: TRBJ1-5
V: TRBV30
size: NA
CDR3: CAWAGGSKGNQPQHF
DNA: TGTGCCTGGGCCGGGGGAAGCAAAGGCAATCAGCCCCAGCATTTT

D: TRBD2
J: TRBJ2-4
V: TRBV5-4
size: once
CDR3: CASSPGLAVAKNIQYF
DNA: TGTGCCAGCAGCCCCGGACTAGCGGTAGCCAAAAACATTCAGTACTTC

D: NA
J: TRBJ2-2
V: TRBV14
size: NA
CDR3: CASSQVSTNTGELFF
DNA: TGTGCCAGCAGCCAAGTTAGTACGAACACCGGGGAGCTGTTTTTT

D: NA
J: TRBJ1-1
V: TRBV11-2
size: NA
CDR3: CASSPTPRLTEAFF
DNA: TGTGCCAGCAGCCCAACCCCCAGGTTGACTGAAGCTTTCTTT

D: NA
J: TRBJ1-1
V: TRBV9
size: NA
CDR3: CASSVGKNTEAFF
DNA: TGTGCCAGCAGCGTAGGTAAGAACACTGAAGCTTTCTTT

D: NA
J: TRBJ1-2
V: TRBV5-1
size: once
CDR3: CASSFSDRPYGYTF
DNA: TGCGCCAGCAGCTTCTCAGACAGACCATATGGCTACACCTTC

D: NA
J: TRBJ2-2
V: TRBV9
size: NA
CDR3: CASNSGTSNTGELFF
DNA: TGTGCCAGCAACTCGGGGACTTCGAACACCGGGGAGCTGTTTTTT

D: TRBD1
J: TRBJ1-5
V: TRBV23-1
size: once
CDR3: CASSHAGGGYQPQHF
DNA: TGCGCCAGCAGTCATGCAGGGGGCGGTTATCAGCCCCAGCATTTT

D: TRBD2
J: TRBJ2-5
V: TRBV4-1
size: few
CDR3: CASSRTSGGIQETQYF
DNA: TGCGCCAGCAGCCGCACTAGCGGGGGGATCCAAGAGACCCAGTACTTC

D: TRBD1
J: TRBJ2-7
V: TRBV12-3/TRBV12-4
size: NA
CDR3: CASSRDRDYEQYF
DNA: TGTGCCAGCAGCCGAGACAGGGACTACGAGCAGTACTTC

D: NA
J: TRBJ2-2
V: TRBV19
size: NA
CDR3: CASSIALYRMGTGELFF
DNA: TGTGCCAGTAGTATAGCCCTATACAGGATGGGAACCGGGGAGCTGTTTTTT

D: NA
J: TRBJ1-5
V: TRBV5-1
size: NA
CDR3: CASSLWAGQPQHF
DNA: TGCGCCAGCAGCTTGTGGGCGGGTCAGCCCCAGCATTTT

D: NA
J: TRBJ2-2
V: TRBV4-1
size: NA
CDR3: CASSQDSAGAGTGELFF
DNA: TGCGCCAGCAGCCAAGATTCGGCGGGGGCGGGCACCGGGGAGCTGTTTTTT

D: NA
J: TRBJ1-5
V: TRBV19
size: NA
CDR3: CASSSRRASNQPQHF
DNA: TGTGCCAGTAGTTCCCGCAGGGCTAGCAATCAGCCCCAGCATTTT

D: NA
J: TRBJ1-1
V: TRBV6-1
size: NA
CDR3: CASRSTGNTEAFF
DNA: TGTGCCAGCAGGTCGACAGGTAACACTGAAGCTTTCTTT

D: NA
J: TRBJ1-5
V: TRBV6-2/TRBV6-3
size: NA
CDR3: CASSRYFNQPQHF
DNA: TGTGCCAGCAGTCGATACTTCAATCAGCCCCAGCATTTT

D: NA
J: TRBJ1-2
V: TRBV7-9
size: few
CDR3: CASSALRDGYTF
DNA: TGTGCCAGCAGTGCACTTAGAGATGGCTACACCTTC

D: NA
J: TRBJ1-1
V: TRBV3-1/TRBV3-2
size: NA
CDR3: CASSQTGINTEAFF
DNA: TGTGCCAGCAGCCAAACAGGGATAAACACTGAAGCTTTCTTT